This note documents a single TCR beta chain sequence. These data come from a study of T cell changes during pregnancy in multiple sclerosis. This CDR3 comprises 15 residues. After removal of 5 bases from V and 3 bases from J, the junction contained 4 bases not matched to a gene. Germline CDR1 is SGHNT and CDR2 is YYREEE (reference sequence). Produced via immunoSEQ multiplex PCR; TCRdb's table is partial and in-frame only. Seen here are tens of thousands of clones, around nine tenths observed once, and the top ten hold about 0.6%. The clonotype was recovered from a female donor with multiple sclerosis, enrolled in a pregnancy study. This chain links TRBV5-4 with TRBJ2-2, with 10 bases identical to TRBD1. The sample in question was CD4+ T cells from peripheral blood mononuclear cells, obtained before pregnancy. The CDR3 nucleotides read TGTGCCAGCAGAGGTGGACAGGGGGACACCGGGGAGCTGTTTTTT. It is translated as CASRGGQGDTGELFF.